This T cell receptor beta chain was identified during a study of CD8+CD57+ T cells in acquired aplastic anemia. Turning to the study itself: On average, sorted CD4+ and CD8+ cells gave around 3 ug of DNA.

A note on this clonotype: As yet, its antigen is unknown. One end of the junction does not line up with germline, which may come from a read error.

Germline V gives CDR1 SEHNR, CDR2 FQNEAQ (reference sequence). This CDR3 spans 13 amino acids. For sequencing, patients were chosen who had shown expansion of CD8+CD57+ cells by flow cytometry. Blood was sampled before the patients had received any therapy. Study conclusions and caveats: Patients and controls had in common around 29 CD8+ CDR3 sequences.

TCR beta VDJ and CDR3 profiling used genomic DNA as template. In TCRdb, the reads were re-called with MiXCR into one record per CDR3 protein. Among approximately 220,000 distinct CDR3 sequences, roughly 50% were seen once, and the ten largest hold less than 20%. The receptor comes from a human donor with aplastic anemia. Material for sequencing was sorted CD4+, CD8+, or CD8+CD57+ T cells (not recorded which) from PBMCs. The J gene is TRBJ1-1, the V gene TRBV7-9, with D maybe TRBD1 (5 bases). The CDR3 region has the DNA TGTGCCAGCAGCCTGGGGGAGAACACTGAAGCTTCCTTT. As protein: CASSLGENTEASF.